The 29 T cell receptor beta chains listed next were all sequenced from one sample in a study of blood T cells in healthy people across ages. Primers used in a second PCR of roughly 7 to 12 cycles were a sample-barcoded 5' primer and a J-beta primer mix. TCRdb analysed the 5' RACE reads with MiXCR anew, one entry per CDR3 protein. The table records 1.5 million to 2 million distinct CDR3 sequences, about two fifths of them present only once. The sequenced sample was blood. These TCRs come from a human donor in good health.

V is TRBV7-2 and J is TRBJ2-1; D is unresolved. The CDR3 has 12 residues. Germline assignment: CDR1 SGHTA and CDR2 FQGNSA. The V end was cut by 5 bases, the J end by 6 bases, with 8 bases between. CDR3 sequence (DNA): TGTGCCAGCAGCCCCGTAGCCAATGAGCAGTTCTTC. It yields the protein CASSPVANEQFF. Looking up the rest from reference TRBV7-2 and TRBJ2-1 gives the full variable domain: GAGVSQSPSNKVTEKGKDVELRCDPISGHTALYWYRQSLGQGLEFLIYFQGNSAPDKSGLPSDRFSAERTGGSVSTLTIQRTQQEDSAVYLCASSPVANEQFFGPGTRLTVL.

Remarks on this clonotype: This may stem from a read error, because a much larger clone lies one nucleotide away. The chain is built from TRBV25-1 and TRBJ2-3, with 9 positions matching TRBD2. CDR1 MGHDK and CDR2 SYGVNS come from the germline V gene. The CDR3 has 14 amino acids. The V gene end was trimmed by 6 bases and the J gene end by 2 bases; junction bases not matched to a gene: 3. The DNA of the CDR3 is TGTGCCAGCAGGTCTAGCGGGGACACAGATACGCAGTATTTT. This codes for CASRSSGDTDTQYF.

In regard to this clonotype: An end of the junction does not agree with germline; a read error may underlie this. The CDR3 loop is CASSQDRGPYQPQHF. In DNA, the CDR3 is TGCGCCAGCAGTCAAGATAGGGGACCCTATCAGCCCCAGCATTTT. The chain uses TRBV4-3 and TRBJ1-5, with D possibly matching TRBD1 (5 bases). Looked up from germline, CDR1 is LGHNA and CDR2 is YSLEER. The CDR3 is 15 amino acids.

The V call is TRBV5-1, the J call TRBJ2-4; unclear D gene. V lost 3 bases and J lost 0, with 10 bases in between. Germline-derived CDR1 and CDR2 are SGHRS and YFSETQ. CDR3 length: 15 residues. The CDR3 reads CASSWGFLAKNIQYF. The CDR3, as DNA: TGCGCCAGCAGCTGGGGATTTTTAGCCAAAAACATTCAGTACTTC.

The gene calls are TRBV4-3 and TRBJ2-7, with D possibly matching TRBD1 (6 bases). This CDR3 has 13 amino acids. Germline values: CDR1 LGHNA, CDR2 YSLEER. The V and J ends lost 0 bases and 9 bases respectively, with 12 bases between them. The CDR3 DNA reads as TGCGCCAGCAGCCAAGAGGCCCAAGGGGGGCAGTACTTC. Amino acids: CASSQEAQGGQYF.

This clonotype was seen once. This chain connects TRBV2 to TRBJ1-2, with 7 bases matching TRBD1. With 5 bases clipped from V and 2 bases from J, the junction kept 5 bases outside the gene matches. The CDR3 contains 14 residues. CDR1 is SNHLY, CDR2 FYNNEI, per germline. CDR3 in amino acids: CASSNGTANYGYTF. As DNA, the CDR3 is TGTGCCAGCAGTAACGGGACAGCGAACTATGGCTACACCTTC. Drawing the rest from reference TRBV2 and TRBJ1-2, the complete variable domain is EPEVTQTPSHQVTQMGQEVILRCVPISNHLYFYWYRQILGQKVEFLVSFYNNEISEKSEIFDDQFSVERPDGSNFTLKIRSTKLEDSAMYFCASSNGTANYGYTFGSGTRLTVV.

In its sample, this clonotype was seen a few times. V is TRBV12-3 or TRBV12-4 and J is TRBJ2-2; D possibly corresponds to TRBD2 (6 bases). Deletions cut 6 bases from V and 2 bases from J, with 13 bases between. This CDR3 comprises 15 residues. The CDR3 DNA reads TGTGCCAGCAGACCGACGGGAGCCAACACCGGGGAGCTGTTTTTT. Translating gives CASRPTGANTGELFF.

The chain uses TRBV3-1 and TRBJ2-1; tentative D call: TRBD1 (5 bases). The V end lost 3 bases, the J end lost 6 bases, and 21 bases lay between the germline ends. The CDR3 extends over 17 amino acids. CDR1 LGHDT and CDR2 YNNKEL come from the germline V gene (reference sequence). The CDR3 sequence: CASSQEPRQLLFNEQFF. DNA for the CDR3: TGTGCCAGCAGCCAGGAGCCCCGACAGCTACTCTTCAATGAGCAGTTCTTC.

This clonotype was observed a handful of times. The CDR3 here is CASSPDTNEQFF. DNA of the CDR3: TGTGCCAGCAGCCCGGATACAAATGAGCAGTTCTTC. The gene calls are TRBV12-3 or TRBV12-4 and TRBJ2-1; D unresolved. The V and J ends lost 6 bases and 7 bases respectively, with 10 bases between them. This CDR3 has 12 residues.

Remarks on this clonotype: Germline and junction disagree at one end, which may indicate a read error. This rearrangement joins TRBV5-1 to TRBJ1-5; 7 bases line up with TRBD1. Germline V gene data show CDR1 as SGHRS and CDR2 as YFSETQ. This CDR3 has 15 residues. This CDR3 reads CASSPGNRGAQLQHF. The CDR3 coding sequence is TGCGCCAGCAGCCCCGGCAACAGGGGCGCTCAGCTCCAGCATTTT. The full variable domain, in which reference TRBV5-1 and TRBJ1-5 provide the parts outside the CDR3, is KAGVTQTPRYLIKTRGQQVTLSCSPISGHRSVSWYQQTPGQGLQFLFEYFSETQRNKGNFPGRFSGRQFSNSRSEMNVSTLELGDSALYLCASSPGNRGAQLQHFGDGTRLSIL.

There are many counts of this clonotype. The chain has TRBV25-1 and TRBJ1-2; D call uncertain. Germline V gene data show CDR1 as MGHDK and CDR2 as SYGVNS. This CDR3 comprises 10 residues. V shed 5 bases and J shed 6 bases, with 4 bases lying between them. As DNA, the CDR3 is TGTGCCAGCAGTAGGGATGGCTACACCTTC. Amino acid sequence: CASSRDGYTF.

The chain has TRBV12-3 or TRBV12-4 and TRBJ2-3; 8 positions match TRBD1. This CDR3 is 14 amino acids long. Trimming removed 2 bases from V and 8 bases from J; junction bases left unmatched: 6. The CDR3 nucleotides are TGTGCCAGCAGTTTAAGGCAGGGGGCGGGTACGCAGTATTTT. It encodes CASSLRQGAGTQYF.

The chain recombines TRBV7-9 with TRBJ1-1, with D possibly matching TRBD1 (5 bases). V gave up 3 bases and J gave up 2 bases, with 13 bases separating them. The germline CDR1 and CDR2 sequences are SEHNR and FQNEAQ (reference sequence). The CDR3 extends over 15 amino acids. Here the CDR3 reads CASSLRGADNTEAFF. Written as DNA, the CDR3 is TGTGCCAGCAGCTTGCGGGGCGCTGATAACACTGAAGCTTTCTTT.

The chain couples TRBV20-1 to TRBJ2-1, with D perhaps given as TRBD1 or TRBD2 (5 bases each). With 5 bases removed from V and 2 bases from J, the gap between germline ends came to 16 bases. The CDR3 extends over 15 amino acids. CDR1 and CDR2 from the germline V gene are DFQATT and SNEGSKA (reference sequence). The CDR3 loop is CSAGVPGTPYNEQFF. Here the CDR3 DNA reads TGCAGTGCTGGGGTTCCCGGGACGCCCTACAATGAGCAGTTCTTC.

This clonotype was counted between two and nine times. V usage is TRBV27 and J usage is TRBJ2-1, with unresolved D. V was trimmed by 6 bases and J by 0 bases, leaving 24 bases between them. The length of the CDR3 is 19 residues. Germline V CDR1 and CDR2: MNHEY, SMNVEV (reference sequence). DNA for the CDR3: TGTGCCAGCAGACCGGGCAGGTACGCGACAATAGGCTCCTACAATGAGCAGTTCTTC. This sequence encodes CASRPGRYATIGSYNEQFF.

Remarks on this clonotype: An end of the junction does not agree with germline; a read error may underlie this. The rearrangement uses TRBV7-2 and TRBJ2-5; D is perhaps TRBD2 (6 bases). CDR3 size: 15 residues. Germline values: CDR1 SGHTA, CDR2 FQGNSA. The CDR3 region is CASSLGVGGQGTQYF. The CDR3 DNA reads TGTGCCAGCAGCTTAGGCGTGGGGGGTCAAGGGACCCAGTACTTC.

The sample holds a few counts of this clonotype. This chain uses TRBV28 with TRBJ1-2; 7 positions agree with TRBD1. V was clipped by 5 bases and J by 8 bases; unmatched bases: 11. From germline, CDR1 is MDHEN and CDR2 SYDVKM. The CDR3 contains 14 residues. The CDR3 reads CASSTEGQITGYTF. CDR3 DNA: TGTGCCAGCAGTACGGAGGGACAGATCACGGGCTACACCTTC.

V usage is TRBV13 and J usage is TRBJ1-1, with TRBD1 identical over 8 bases. CDR1 is PRHDT and CDR2 is FYEKMQ in the germline V gene (reference sequence). The ends lost 5 bases at V and 9 bases at J; junction bases unmatched: 5. There are 12 residues in the CDR3. The CDR3 spells CASSRTGLKAFF. As DNA, the CDR3 is TGTGCCAGCAGCAGGACAGGGTTGAAAGCTTTCTTT.

The chain employs TRBV28 and TRBJ1-2; no reliable D call. Trimming cost V 6 bases and J 5 bases, with 13 bases left between them. Germline CDR1 reads MDHEN; CDR2 reads SYDVKM. This CDR3 region has 13 residues. The CDR3 here is CASSLTAQYGYTF. CDR3 nucleotides: TGTGCCAGCAGCTTAACAGCCCAATATGGCTACACCTTC.

This sequence joins TRBV20-1 and TRBJ2-5; TRBD2 agrees at 8 bases. Germline V lookup: CDR1 DFQATT, CDR2 SNEGSKA (reference sequence). This CDR3 is 17 amino acids long. V shed 0 bases, J shed 5 bases, and the junction held 14 bases outside the gene matches. The CDR3 DNA reads TGCAGTGCTAGAGATATCTGGGCCGGTAGCGGGGATGAGACCCAGTACTTC. Translated, it gives CSARDIWAGSGDETQYF.

In its sample, this clonotype was seen a few times. This sequence joins TRBV20-1 and TRBJ1-1, with D tentatively TRBD1 (6 bases). The CDR3 is 16 residues long. The V end was cut by 6 bases, the J end by 6 bases, with 26 bases between. Germline V gene lookup returns CDR1 DFQATT and CDR2 SNEGSKA (reference sequence). This CDR3 is CSALSGGGWGPSEAFF. CDR3 DNA: TGCAGTGCCCTCTCCGGCGGGGGGTGGGGGCCATCTGAAGCTTTCTTT.

The V and J genes are TRBV20-1 and TRBJ1-5, with D possibly being TRBD1 (5 bases). Germline-derived CDR1 and CDR2 are DFQATT and SNEGSKA (reference sequence). V was shortened by 5 bases and J by 3 bases, with 17 bases between the two germline ends. This CDR3 is built from 15 residues. DNA for the CDR3: TGCAGTGCTCAGACCGGGGCACGCATCAATCAGCCCCAGCATTTT. Translating it yields CSAQTGARINQPQHF.

The genes are TRBV7-2 and TRBJ1-1; tentative D call: TRBD1 (5 bases). The CDR3 is 14 amino acids. V dropped 1 base and J dropped 10 bases, with 16 bases sitting between them. Germline loops: CDR1 SGHTA, CDR2 FQGNSA. This chain's CDR3 is CASSLESVGRGAFF. CDR3 nucleotides: TGTGCCAGCAGCTTAGAGAGTGTGGGGAGGGGAGCTTTCTTT.

This clonotype showed up many times. The V call is TRBV29-1, the J call TRBJ2-3; weak D call: TRBD1 (6 bases). Trimming pared 3 bases from V and 6 bases from J, leaving 10 bases between. This CDR3 contains 12 residues. Germline V gene data show CDR1 as SQVTM and CDR2 as ANQGSEA. Written as DNA, the CDR3 is TGCAGCGTTGATCTACAGGGTGATACGCAGTATTTT. It is translated as CSVDLQGDTQYF.

CDR3: CASSQVWGLAETQYF. Written as DNA, the CDR3 is TGCGCCAGCAGCCAAGTTTGGGGCCTCGCCGAGACCCAGTACTTC. The V gene is TRBV4-1, the J gene TRBJ2-5; D is perhaps TRBD1 (5 bases). The germline V gene has CDR1 MGHRA and CDR2 YSYEKL. The length of the CDR3 is 15 residues. The germline V and J ends were trimmed by 1 base and 5 bases, with 14 bases remaining between them.

This clonotype has a handful of counts. This chain's CDR3 is CASRGSRDEQFF. The CDR3 DNA is TGTGCCAGCAGGGGTTCACGGGATGAGCAGTTCTTC. The chain is built from TRBV7-6 and TRBJ2-1; D gene uncertain. This CDR3 is 12 amino acids long. Germline loops: CDR1 SGHVS, CDR2 FNYEAQ. V was trimmed by 6 bases and J by 8 bases, leaving 11 bases between them.

The chain recombines TRBV7-9 with TRBJ2-1; D is ambiguous. The germline V and J ends were trimmed by 4 bases and 10 bases, with 20 bases remaining between them. Germline-derived CDR1 and CDR2 are SEHNR and FQNEAQ (reference sequence). The CDR3 covers 15 residues. CDR3 DNA: TGTGCCAGCAGCTCCCCGGTTGGTGGGGTTTCAGAGCAGTTCTTC. This translates into CASSSPVGGVSEQFF.

This clonotype was observed at least ten times. The J gene is TRBJ2-7, the V gene TRBV6-5; perhaps D is TRBD1 or TRBD2 (5 bases each). With 8 bases removed from V and 0 bases from J, the gap between germline ends came to 8 bases. This CDR3 is built from 12 residues. CDR1 and CDR2 from the germline V gene are MNHEY and SVGAGI. The CDR3 protein is CASAGSSYEQYF. DNA for the CDR3: TGTGCCAGCGCAGGGAGCTCCTACGAGCAGTACTTC.

The rearrangement links TRBV7-8 to TRBJ2-7, with D uncertain. Germline V CDR1 and CDR2: SGHVS, FQNEAQ. The V gene lost 1 base and the J gene lost 7 bases, with 8 bases spanning the gap. This CDR3 is built from 12 residues. The DNA for the CDR3 is TGTGCCAGCAGCTTAGATGGGCAGGAGCAGTACTTC. As protein: CASSLDGQEQYF.